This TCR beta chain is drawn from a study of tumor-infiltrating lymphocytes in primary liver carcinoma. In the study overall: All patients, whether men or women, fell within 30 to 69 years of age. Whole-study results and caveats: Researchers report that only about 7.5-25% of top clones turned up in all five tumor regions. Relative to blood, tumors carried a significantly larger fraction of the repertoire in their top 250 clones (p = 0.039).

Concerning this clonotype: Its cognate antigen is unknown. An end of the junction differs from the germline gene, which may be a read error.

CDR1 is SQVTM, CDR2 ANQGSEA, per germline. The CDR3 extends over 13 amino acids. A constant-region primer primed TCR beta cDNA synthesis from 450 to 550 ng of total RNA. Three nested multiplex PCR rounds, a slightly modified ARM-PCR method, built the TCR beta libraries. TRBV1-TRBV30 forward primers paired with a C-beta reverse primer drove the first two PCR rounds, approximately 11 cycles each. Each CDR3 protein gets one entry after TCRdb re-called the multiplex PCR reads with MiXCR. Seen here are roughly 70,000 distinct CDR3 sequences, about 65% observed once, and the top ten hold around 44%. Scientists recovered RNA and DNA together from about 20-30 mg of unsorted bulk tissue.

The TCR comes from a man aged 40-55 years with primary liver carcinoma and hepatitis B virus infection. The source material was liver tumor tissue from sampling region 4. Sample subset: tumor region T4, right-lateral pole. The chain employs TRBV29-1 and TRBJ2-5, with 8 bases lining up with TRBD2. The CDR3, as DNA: TGTAGCGTCCCATTCCCGGGAGGGGAGACCCAGTACTTC. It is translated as CSVPFPGGETQYF.